This T cell receptor beta chain was recorded in a study of shared clonotypes between healthy human individuals. Deep-level running was used for the assay. Using immunoSEQ multiplex PCR, the repertoire was profiled, and TCRdb retains in-frame clones only, with some absent. The sample holds roughly 2.5 million clones, 90% to 95% seen once. The germline V gene encodes CDR1 KGHSH and CDR2 LQKENI. The CDR3 is made up of 17 amino acids. Trimming took off 0 bases at V and 0 bases at J, with 9 bases between the two ends. Specimen: naive CD4+ T cells sorted from blood. Subset specified: CD45RA+ positively selected. The chain recombines TRBV18 with TRBJ2-6; D ambiguous. The TCR was taken from a man in his late teens or twenties in good health. In nucleotides, the CDR3 is TGTGCCAGCTCACCACCGGTTTACAGCTCTGGGGCCAACGTCCTGACTTTC. It translates to CASSPPVYSSGANVLTF.